The present TCR beta chain was sequenced within a study of blood T cell repertoires in COVID-19 (dated by TCRdb to 2020 to 2021). Describing the broader study: Samples from collaborators originated in the United States, Italy and Spain and spanned both the acute and convalescent phases of COVID-19. The prospective study material was composed of cDNA or gDNA derived from T cells, B-cell-depleted T cells, or PBMCs. The dataset comprised deeply sampled blood TCRbeta repertoires from subjects exposed to, actively infected with, or recovered from COVID-19. A freely available public database, intended as a resource for researchers studying the immune response to SARS-CoV-2, is where the repertoires were released. Samples came from the ongoing ImmuneRACE study (first 160 participants) plus 1,254 subjects from 6 global collaborators. Sample metadata almost always included a de-identified subject ID, COVID-19 status, age in years and sex. HLA class I and class II types, where available, came from metadata supplied by the sample provider rather than from assay-based typing. Findings and caveats that apply to the study as a whole: The quantity of clinical and demographic metadata differed by source and by participant and was supplied without curation.

TCRbeta CDR3 regions were amplified from genomic DNA using the immunoSEQ Assay, a bias-controlled multiplex PCR. Concerning the study's data processing: The number of nucleated cells in each sample was estimated from the amplification of reference gene primers within the assay. To quantify the absolute abundance of each unique TCRbeta CDR3 rearrangement, sequence reads were collapsed and filtered. For each sample, productive Simpson clonality was calculated as the square root of Simpson's diversity index over productive rearrangements. TCRdb holds this immuneACCESS table with in-frame rearrangements only. Some clones are missing; in checked studies, unresolved V genes explain under half, and the rest has no known cause. Clone size and V and J calls were adopted from that table, with D and trimming inferred from the DNA. The sample contains over 100,000 clones, roughly 92% of them found a single time. 1.5% to 2.5% of the sample rests with the top ten.

Only one count was recorded for this clone. It has no known antigen specificity. Base qualities are not at hand, and no much larger clone is one base apart. One collaborating source in Seattle enrolled patients during active infection and followed them longitudinally through the course of disease. The collaborating institutions used their own protocols to collect whole blood in K2EDTA tubes. For TCRbeta analysis, collaborators shipped samples in one of three forms: frozen whole blood, isolated PBMCs, or DNA extracted from either of those sample types. The clonotype originates from a woman between 50 and 59 years old with COVID-19, enrolled during active disease. The material sequenced was peripheral blood.

DNA sequence: TGCGCCAGCAGCCCTGGACAGGGGGACATTTCAATGAACACTGAAGCTTTCTTT. Translated, this is CASSPGQGDISMNTEAFF. In this chain, TRBV5-1 is recombined with TRBJ1-1, with 10 middle bases fitting TRBD1. The germline V gene sets CDR1 to SGHRS and CDR2 to YFSETQ. From its cysteine to its phenylalanine, the CDR3 spans 18 amino acids. The read is trimmed to its CDR3 DNA, 54 bases read in frame from base 1. The V end gives up 4 bases and the J end 0 bases, leaving 12 bases in the junction not matched to a gene.